The 23 T cell receptor beta chains given below trace back to one sample, sequenced in a study of cytotoxic CD8 clonotypes in ibrutinib-treated CLL. This table comes from immunoSEQ multiplex PCR, and its TCRdb copy is limited to in-frame clones, with some not included. The sample has around 140,000 clones; about 80% are singletons. Source: PBMCs, taken after 12 months of ibrutinib treatment. These receptors all come from a human donor with chronic lymphocytic leukemia.

The chain employs TRBV29-1 and TRBJ2-5, with D unresolved. The CDR3 runs 13 residues. Trimming cost V 4 bases and J 4 bases, with 13 bases left between them. CDR1 is SQVTM, CDR2 ANQGSEA, per germline. Here the CDR3 DNA reads TGCAGCGTTGCTTCAGGTATTGGAGAGACCCAGTACTTC. Its protein product is CSVASGIGETQYF. The variable domain in full, with the rest retrieved from reference TRBV29-1 and TRBJ2-5, is SAVISQKPSRDICQRGTSLTIQCQVDSQVTMMFWYRQQPGQSLTLIATANQGSEATYESGFVIDKFPISRPNLTFSTLTVSNMSPEDSSIYLCSVASGIGETQYFGPGTRLLVL.

The CDR3 DNA reads TGTGCCAGCAGTGTTAGCGGGATCTCCTACGAGCAGTACTTC. This translates into CASSVSGISYEQYF. V is TRBV2 and J is TRBJ2-7, with 8 nucleotides matching TRBD2. Trimming at V came to 4 bases and at J to 0 bases, leaving 2 bases not matched to a gene. Germline CDR1 reads SNHLY; CDR2 reads FYNNEI. This CDR3 is built from 14 residues.

This clone has only one observation. The J gene is TRBJ2-1, the V gene TRBV4-2; TRBD2 aligns across 13 bases. Germline CDR1 is LGHNA and CDR2 is YNFKEQ. With V trimmed by 1 base and J by 7 bases, 7 bases remained unmatched. This CDR3 contains 17 residues. CDR3 nucleotide sequence: TGTGCCAGCAGCCAAGCAAGACTAGCGGGGGGCGAGAATGAGCAGTTCTTC. Translating gives CASSQARLAGGENEQFF.

This clone was recorded only once. This chain joins TRBV15 and TRBJ1-2; 7 bases fit TRBD1. Germline CDR1 is LNHNV and CDR2 is YYDKDF (reference sequence). The CDR3 runs to 17 residues. V gave up 3 bases and J gave up 1 base; unmatched junction bases: 11. The CDR3 bases are TGTGCCACCAGCAGCTGGGGTGACAGGGAGAGTAACTATGGCTACACCTTC. Protein product: CATSSWGDRESNYGYTF.

The chain recombines TRBV5-1 with TRBJ1-2; the D is unclear. Germline V CDR1 and CDR2: SGHRS, YFSETQ. The V end lost 0 bases, the J end lost 4 bases, and 7 bases lay between the germline ends. CDR3 length equals 13 residues. The CDR3 nucleotides are TGCGCCAGCAGCTTGGGACCGCTCTATGGCTACACCTTC. Protein sequence: CASSLGPLYGYTF.

With regard to this clone: Germline and junction disagree at one end, which may indicate a read error. This chain uses TRBV30 with TRBJ1-6; no definite D call. Per the germline V gene, CDR1 is GTSNPN and CDR2 is SVGIG (reference sequence). The CDR3 covers 14 residues. The CDR3 DNA is TGTACCTGGACTAAGGGATTGGCGGATTCACCCCTCCACTTT. Its translation is CTWTKGLADSPLHF.

The V call is TRBV19, the J call TRBJ2-7; 7 bases fit TRBD2. The trim removed 0 bases at V and 1 base at J, leaving 3 bases unmatched. Germline V CDR1 and CDR2: LNHDA, SQIVND (reference sequence). The CDR3 is 15 amino acids. The CDR3 here is CASSIETSFSYEQYF. The DNA for the CDR3 is TGTGCCAGTAGTATAGAGACTAGCTTTTCCTACGAGCAGTACTTC.

The chain couples TRBV9 to TRBJ2-3; the match to TRBD2 covers 8 bases. V gave up 4 bases and J gave up 3 bases; unmatched junction bases: 10. Germline assignment: CDR1 SGDLS and CDR2 YYNGEE. The CDR3 length is 16 residues. The CDR3 loop is CASSYRGGRETDTQYF. The CDR3 DNA is TGTGCCAGCAGCTACCGGGGGGGCCGTGAGACAGATACGCAGTATTTT. The entire variable domain, with the rest obtained from reference TRBV9 and TRBJ2-3, is as follows: DSGVTQTPKHLITATGQRVTLRCSPRSGDLSVYWYQQSLDQGLQFLIQYYNGEERAKGNILERFSAQQFPDLHSELNLSSLELGDSALYFCASSYRGGRETDTQYFGPGTRLTVL.

This clone was observed a handful of times. This chain connects TRBV2 to TRBJ2-2, with TRBD1 identical over 8 bases. From germline, CDR1 is SNHLY and CDR2 FYNNEI. V shed 4 bases and J 1 base; nucleotides not matched to a gene: 11. This CDR3 is built from 18 residues. The chain's CDR3 is CASSGPRDRGQNTGELFF. CDR3 DNA sequence: TGTGCCAGCAGTGGCCCGAGAGACAGGGGCCAGAACACCGGGGAGCTGTTTTTT.

The chain recombines TRBV10-3 with TRBJ2-2; D remains unclear. Germline V CDR1 and CDR2: ENHRY, SYGVKD. The V and J ends lost 2 bases and 6 bases respectively, with 7 bases between them. There are 13 residues in the CDR3. This chain's CDR3 is CAISEEVAGELFF. DNA for the CDR3: TGTGCCATCAGTGAGGAGGTTGCCGGGGAGCTGTTTTTT.

J is TRBJ2-2 and V is TRBV9, with 10 positions matching TRBD1. V gave up 3 bases and J gave up 4 bases; unmatched junction bases: 6. There are 16 residues in the CDR3. Germline CDR1 reads SGDLS; CDR2 reads YYNGEE. The CDR3, as DNA: TGTGCCAGCAGCGCCCGGGACAGGGGAAGCACCGGGGAGCTGTTTTTT. Protein product: CASSARDRGSTGELFF.

The chain joins TRBV5-1 to TRBJ2-5, with D unclear. Germline loops: CDR1 SGHRS, CDR2 YFSETQ. The CDR3 has 12 residues. With 3 bases removed from V and 0 bases from J, the gap between germline ends came to 3 bases. CDR3 in amino acids: CASSSHQETQYF. CDR3 in DNA: TGCGCCAGCAGCTCTCACCAAGAGACCCAGTACTTC.

This chain uses TRBV5-1 with TRBJ1-3; 9 bases line up with TRBD1. The germline CDR1 and CDR2 sequences are SGHRS and YFSETQ. The CDR3 length is 15 residues. J gave up 4 bases and V 0 bases, and 2 bases lay outside the gene matches. DNA for the CDR3: TGCGCCAGCAGCTTGGGACAGGGGGTAGGAAACACCATATATTTT. Translating it yields CASSLGQGVGNTIYF.

The chain is built from TRBV6-5 and TRBJ1-4, with D hard to call. CDR1 and CDR2 from the germline V gene are MNHEY and SVGAGI. The V end lost 5 bases, the J end lost 10 bases, and 17 bases lay between the germline ends. The CDR3 has 14 amino acids. In DNA form, the CDR3 reads TGTGCCAGCAGTGTGGCGACGCACCGCGGAAAACTGTTTTTT. This sequence encodes CASSVATHRGKLFF.

The gene calls are TRBV5-8 and TRBJ2-5; D gene uncertain. This CDR3 has 13 residues. V gave up 7 bases and J gave up 1 base, with 11 bases separating them. Germline values: CDR1 SGHTS, CDR2 YDEGEE. The CDR3 sequence is CASGHGFQETQYF. CDR3 DNA sequence: TGTGCCAGCGGGCACGGATTCCAAGAGACCCAGTACTTC.

The rearrangement uses TRBV9 and TRBJ2-6; D call uncertain. The CDR3 totals 16 residues. Trimming took 1 base from V and 0 from J, leaving 8 bases between them. Germline V CDR1 and CDR2: SGDLS, YYNGEE. The CDR3 nucleotides are TGTGCCAGCAGCGTAAAGATAACCTCTGGGGCCAACGTCCTGACTTTC. Its translation: CASSVKITSGANVLTF. The variable domain in full, with the rest retrieved from reference TRBV9 and TRBJ2-6, is DSGVTQTPKHLITATGQRVTLRCSPRSGDLSVYWYQQSLDQGLQFLIQYYNGEERAKGNILERFSAQQFPDLHSELNLSSLELGDSALYFCASSVKITSGANVLTFGAGSRLTVL.

The chain employs TRBV6-6 and TRBJ2-6; 9 nucleotides agree with TRBD1. Germline V gene lookup returns CDR1 MNHNY and CDR2 SVGAGI (reference sequence). With 5 bases clipped from V and 4 bases from J, the junction kept 3 bases outside the gene matches. The CDR3 is made up of 15 amino acids. The CDR3: CASSRTGEGANVLTF. As DNA, the CDR3 is TGTGCCAGCAGTCGGACAGGGGAAGGGGCCAACGTCCTGACTTTC.

This rearrangement joins TRBV4-3 to TRBJ1-4; D perhaps matches TRBD1 (6 bases). V lost 3 bases to trimming and J lost 4 bases, with 15 bases between them. Per germline, CDR1 LGHNA and CDR2 YSLEER. The CDR3 spans 16 residues. The CDR3 nucleotides are TGCGCCAGCAGCCAGAGCCCCCAGGGGTATAATGAAAAACTGTTTTTT. Translation: CASSQSPQGYNEKLFF.

The chain joins TRBV9 to TRBJ2-3, with TRBD2 identical over 12 bases. This CDR3 is built from 16 residues. CDR1 and CDR2 (germline): SGDLS, YYNGEE. V trimming: 2 bases; J trimming: 2 bases; junction bases outside the gene matches: 3. The DNA for the CDR3 is TGTGCCAGCAGCGTTCGACTAGCGGGGGACACAGATACGCAGTATTTT. Protein product: CASSVRLAGDTDTQYF.

This chain uses TRBV7-6 with TRBJ2-5; D possibly matches TRBD1 or TRBD2 (5 bases each). V was shortened by 2 bases and J by 5 bases, with 15 bases between the two germline ends. In germline, CDR1 is SGHVS, CDR2 FNYEAQ. The CDR3 loop spans 15 amino acids. Written as DNA, the CDR3 is TGTGCCAGCAGCTTATTGGCGTTGGGGGAGGAGACCCAGTACTTC. Translation: CASSLLALGEETQYF.

This clone showed up just a few times. V usage is TRBV5-1 and J usage is TRBJ1-6; D remains unclear. This CDR3 comprises 13 residues. The V gene lost 0 bases and the J gene lost 7 bases, with 5 bases spanning the gap. The germline gives CDR1 SGHRS, CDR2 YFSETQ. The CDR3 nucleotides are TGCGCCAGCAGCTTGGCGGCGAATTCACCCCTCCACTTT. It is translated as CASSLAANSPLHF.

The rearrangement links TRBV20-1 to TRBJ2-3; D unclear. V lost 4 bases and J lost 6, with 5 bases in between. The CDR3 has 10 amino acids. Germline V gene lookup returns CDR1 DFQATT and CDR2 SNEGSKA (reference sequence). CDR3 coding DNA: TGCAGTGCTATAGAGGATACGCAGTATTTT. Its translation: CSAIEDTQYF.

This chain links TRBV5-1 with TRBJ2-7; 7 bases fit TRBD1. The germline V gene encodes CDR1 SGHRS and CDR2 YFSETQ. The CDR3 extends over 15 amino acids. Trimming removed 4 bases from V and 0 bases from J; junction bases left unmatched: 7. DNA for the CDR3: TGCGCCAGCAGCCCCACAGGGGTCGGCTCCTACGAGCAGTACTTC. Protein: CASSPTGVGSYEQYF.